This T cell receptor beta chain was sequenced for a study of blood T cell repertoires in COVID-19. Across the whole study: Researchers got acute and convalescent COVID-19 samples from the United States, Italy and Spain. From T cells, B-cell-depleted T cells, or PBMCs came the material, which was cDNA or gDNA.

Per the authors' pipeline: Amplification with reference gene primers provided the estimates of nucleated cell counts. Only in-frame clones appear in the TCRdb table, and some are missing; sequencing was by immunoSEQ multiplex PCR. Clone size and V and J calls were adopted from that table, with D and trimming inferred from the DNA. The table shows roughly 280,000 clones, with about 90% occurring only once. V trimming: 6 bases; J trimming: 8 bases; junction bases outside the gene matches: 6. The CDR3 is 12 amino acids. Germline V gene lookup returns CDR1 ENHRY and CDR2 SYGVKD. The TCR was taken from a woman in her 50s who had recovered from COVID-19. The chain employs TRBV10-3 and TRBJ1-2; 7 bases are a match to TRBD1. Sequenced: peripheral blood. CDR3 in DNA: TGTGCCATCAGGCCGACAGGGACCGGCTACACCTTC. As protein: CAIRPTGTGYTF.